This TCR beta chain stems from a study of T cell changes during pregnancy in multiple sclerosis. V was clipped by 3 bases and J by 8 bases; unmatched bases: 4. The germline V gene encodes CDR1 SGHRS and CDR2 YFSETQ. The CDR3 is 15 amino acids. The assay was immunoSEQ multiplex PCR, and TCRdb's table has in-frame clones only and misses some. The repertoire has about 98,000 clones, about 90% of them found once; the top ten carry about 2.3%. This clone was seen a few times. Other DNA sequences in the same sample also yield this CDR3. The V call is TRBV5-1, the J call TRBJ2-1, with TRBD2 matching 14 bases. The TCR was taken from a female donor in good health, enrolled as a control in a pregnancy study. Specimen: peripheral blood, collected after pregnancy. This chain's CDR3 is CASSSGLAGVDEQFF. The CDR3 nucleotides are TGCGCCAGCAGCTCGGGACTAGCGGGGGTTGATGAGCAGTTCTTC.